This T cell receptor (beta chain) was recovered during a study of T-cell reconstitution after alpha-beta-depleted transplantation in children (dated by TCRdb to the mid-2010s). About the study as a whole: The study quantitatively tracked T-cell immune reconstitution after TCRalphabeta/CD19-depleted allogeneic hematopoietic cell transplantation in children using TCR repertoire profiling. General study outcomes and caveats: The apparently early recovery of alphabetaT-cell counts about two months after transplant reportedly depended on only several hundred rapidly expanded clones that came from non-depleted graft cells. In some patients, the high TCRbeta diversity seen at day 60 was put down to recipient T cells and intrathymic progenitors that had survived conditioning. Over the following months the frequencies of hyperexpanded clones went down, and after one year T-cell counts and TCRbeta diversity were mostly credited to newly produced T cells.

The library was obtained by PCR. Sequencing was performed on an Illumina HiSeq 2500. TCR library preparation used molecular barcoding, with unique molecular identifiers applied to normalize quantification of the TCRbeta repertoire. Using fastp at Q25 and MiXCR, TCRdb reprocessed the public reads and kept productive beta chains. Entries that share a CDR3 protein sequence are merged under the most common genes and DNA. Here the sample has over 200,000 distinct CDR3 sequences; about 11% occur a single time. 28% of the sample is taken by the ten largest. The sample's treatment or condition label is to be understood as: allogeneic hematopoietic cell transplantation with graft depleted of TCRalphabeta T cells and CD19 B cells. The children who served as transplant recipients had been given grafts of TCRalphabeta/CD19-depleted allogeneic hematopoietic cells. Taken from cysteine to phenylalanine, the CDR3 has 14 residues. Only the CDR3 region is kept as DNA, spanning 42 bases read in frame from base 1. The V end loses 3 bases and the J end loses 7 bases, and a stretch of 13 bases separates them.

This clonotype was counted many times. Its specific antigen is unknown. The input lacks base qualities; no much larger clone sits a single base away. The sequencing here drew on PBMCs, taken before TCRalphabeta/CD19-depleted stem cell transplant. The TCR sequence derives from a child in the first two years of life with acute myeloid leukemia, due to receive a stem cell transplant. The chain is encoded by TRBV12-3 or TRBV12-4 joined to TRBJ2-1; the D call could be TRBD1 or TRBD2, with each sharing 5 bases. The nucleotide sequence reads as follows: TGTGCCAGCAGTTTCAGGGCCAGGGAGAATGAGCAGTTCTTC. Its product reads: CASSFRARENEQFF.